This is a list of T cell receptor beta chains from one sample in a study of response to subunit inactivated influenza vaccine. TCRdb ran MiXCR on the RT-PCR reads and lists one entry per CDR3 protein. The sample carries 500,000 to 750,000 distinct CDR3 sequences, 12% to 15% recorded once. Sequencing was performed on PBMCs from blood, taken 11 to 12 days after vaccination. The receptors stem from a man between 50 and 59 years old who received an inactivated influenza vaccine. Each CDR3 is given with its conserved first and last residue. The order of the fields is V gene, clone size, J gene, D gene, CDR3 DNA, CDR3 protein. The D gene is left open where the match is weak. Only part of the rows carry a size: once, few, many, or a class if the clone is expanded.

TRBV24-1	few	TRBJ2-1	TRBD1	TGTGCCACCAGTGACCCTCAGACAGGGGGCCATTACAATGAGCAGTTCTTC	CATSDPQTGGHYNEQFF
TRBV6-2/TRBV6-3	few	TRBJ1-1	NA	TGTGCCGTCGGGGAGATGAACACTGAAGCTTTCTTT	CAVGEMNTEAFF
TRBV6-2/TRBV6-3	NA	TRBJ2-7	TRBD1	TGTGCCAGCAGTTACTCGGGGACAGCAACCTACGAGCAGTACTTC	CASSYSGTATYEQYF
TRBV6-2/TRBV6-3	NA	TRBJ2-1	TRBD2	TGTGCCAGCACCCCTCCCTATATAGCGGGGTCCTTTGATGAGCAGTTCTTC	CASTPPYIAGSFDEQFF
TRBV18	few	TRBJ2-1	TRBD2	TGTGCCAGCTCACAATCTAGCGGGAGTGGAGATGAGCAGTTCTTC	CASSQSSGSGDEQFF
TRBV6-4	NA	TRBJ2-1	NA	TGTGCCAGCTGTCCGGGATATAAGAGGGAGATGAGAAGTGGCGATGAGCAGTTCTTC	CASCPGYKREMRSGDEQFF
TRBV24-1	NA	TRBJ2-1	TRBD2	TGTGCCACCAGTGCCGCTGCCGCGGGGGGGCCGAGTGAGCAGTTCTTC	CATSAAAAGGPSEQFF
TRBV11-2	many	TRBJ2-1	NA	TGTGCCAGCAGCTTAGGAGGGGATGAGCAGTTCTTC	CASSLGGDEQFF
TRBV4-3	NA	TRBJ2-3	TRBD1	TGCGCCAGCAGCCAACGGTGGACAGGGATGGGAGATACGCAGTATTTT	CASSQRWTGMGDTQYF
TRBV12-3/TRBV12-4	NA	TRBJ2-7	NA	TGTGCCAGCAGTTTTTCGACCCTAGCCTACGAGCAGTACTTC	CASSFSTLAYEQYF
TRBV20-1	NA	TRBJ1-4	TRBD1	TGCAGTATTACAGGGGTTAATGAAAAACTGTTTTTT	CSITGVNEKLFF
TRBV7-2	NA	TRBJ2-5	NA	TGTGCCAGCAGCTTAGAGACAGGAGACCAAGAGACCCAGTACTTC	CASSLETGDQETQYF
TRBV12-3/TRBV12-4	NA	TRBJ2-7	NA	TGTGCCAGCACCAACGCCCGCTCCTACGAGCAGTACTTC	CASTNARSYEQYF
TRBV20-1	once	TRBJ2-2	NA	TGCAGTGCTAGAGATCGCCGAGTGGGGGCCGGGGAGCTGTTTTTT	CSARDRRVGAGELFF
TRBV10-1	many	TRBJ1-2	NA	TGCGCCAGCAGTGACTCTCCCTATGGCGGGCGCTACACCTTC	CASSDSPYGGRYTF
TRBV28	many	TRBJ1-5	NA	TGTGCCAGCCTATCCAATTACAATCAGCCCCAGCATTTT	CASLSNYNQPQHF
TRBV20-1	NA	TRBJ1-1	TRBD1	TGCAGTGCTACGGGACAGGATTTGCTAACTGAAGCTTTCTTT	CSATGQDLLTEAFF
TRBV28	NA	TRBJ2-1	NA	TGTGCCAGCACCCGCGGGCTGAGCTCCTACAATGAGCAGTTCTTC	CASTRGLSSYNEQFF
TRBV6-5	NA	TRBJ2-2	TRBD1	TGTGCCAGCAGTTACGGCAGGGGGCGGACCGGGGAGCTGTTTTTT	CASSYGRGRTGELFF
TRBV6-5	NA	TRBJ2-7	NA	TGTGCCAGCAGTTACTCGACAGCCTACGAGCAGTACTTC	CASSYSTAYEQYF
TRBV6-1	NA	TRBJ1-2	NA	TGTGCCAGCAGCCGTACCACCGTGTCAGGGTATGGCTACACCTTC	CASSRTTVSGYGYTF
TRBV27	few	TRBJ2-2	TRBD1	TGTGCCAGTTCGAGGGACAGGATATCGACCGGGGAGCTGTTTTTT	CASSRDRISTGELFF
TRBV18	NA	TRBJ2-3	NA	TGTGCCAGCTCACCACCAGTGAGCACAGATACGCAGTATTTT	CASSPPVSTDTQYF
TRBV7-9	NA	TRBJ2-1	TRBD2	TGTGCCAGCAGCTATAGCGGGAGGGCCAAGGATGAGCAGTTCTTC	CASSYSGRAKDEQFF
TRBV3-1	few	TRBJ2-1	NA	TGTGCCAGCAGCCATCCTCGGGCTCCCTACAATGAGCAGTTCTTC	CASSHPRAPYNEQFF
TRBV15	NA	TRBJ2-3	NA	TGTGCCACCAGCAGAGAGGAGGTTTCCTTCACAGATACGCAGTATTTT	CATSREEVSFTDTQYF
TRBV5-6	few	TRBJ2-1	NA	TGTGCCAGCAGCGTGGCCGACGGTGAGCAGTTCTTC	CASSVADGEQFF
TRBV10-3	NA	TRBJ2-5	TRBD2	TGTGCCATTGGGACTAGCGGGGAGACCCAGTACTTC	CAIGTSGETQYF
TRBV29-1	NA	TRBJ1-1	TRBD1	TGCAGCGTTATGGGACAGGGCCCTGAAGCTTTCTTT	CSVMGQGPEAFF
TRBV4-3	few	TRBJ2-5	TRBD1	TGCGCCAGCAGCCCCTCGACAGGGACGGCGACCCAGTACTTC	CASSPSTGTATQYF
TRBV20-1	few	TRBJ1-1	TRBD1	TGCAGTGCTAGGATCACAGGGGAGCGGAATGAAGCTTTCTTT	CSARITGERNEAFF
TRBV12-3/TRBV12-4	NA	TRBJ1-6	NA	TGTGCCAGCAGTTCCCTGGGGATTTCACCCCTCCACTTT	CASSSLGISPLHF
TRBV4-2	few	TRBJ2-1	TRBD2	TGTGCCAGCAGCCAAGCAGAGTTAGCGGGGGAAAATGAGCAGTTCTTC	CASSQAELAGENEQFF
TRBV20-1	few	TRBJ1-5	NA	TGCAGTGCTATCGACAGAGTTTATAGCAATCAGCCCCAGCATTTT	CSAIDRVYSNQPQHF